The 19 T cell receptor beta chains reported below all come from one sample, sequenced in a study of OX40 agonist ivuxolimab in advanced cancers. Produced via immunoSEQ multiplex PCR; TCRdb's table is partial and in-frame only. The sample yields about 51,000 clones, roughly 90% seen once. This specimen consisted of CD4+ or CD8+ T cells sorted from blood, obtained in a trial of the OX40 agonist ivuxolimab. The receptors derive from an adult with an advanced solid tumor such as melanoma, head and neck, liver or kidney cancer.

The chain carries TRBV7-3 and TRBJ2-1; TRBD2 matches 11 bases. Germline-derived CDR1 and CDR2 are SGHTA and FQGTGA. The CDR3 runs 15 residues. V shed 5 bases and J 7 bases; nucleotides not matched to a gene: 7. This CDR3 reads CASSTRLAGLNEQFF. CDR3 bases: TGTGCCAGCAGCACCCGACTAGCGGGACTGAATGAGCAGTTCTTC.

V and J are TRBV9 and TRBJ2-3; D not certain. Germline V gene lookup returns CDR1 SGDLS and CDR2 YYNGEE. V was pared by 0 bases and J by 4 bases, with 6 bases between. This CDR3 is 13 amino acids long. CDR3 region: CASSVGVSDTQYF. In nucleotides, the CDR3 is TGTGCCAGCAGCGTAGGGGTGTCAGATACGCAGTATTTT.

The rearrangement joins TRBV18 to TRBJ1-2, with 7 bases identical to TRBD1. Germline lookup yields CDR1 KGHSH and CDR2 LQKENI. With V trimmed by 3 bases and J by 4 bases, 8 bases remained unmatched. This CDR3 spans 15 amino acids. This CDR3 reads CASSPTGNTLYGYTF. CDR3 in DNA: TGTGCCAGCTCACCGACAGGGAACACCCTCTATGGCTACACCTTC.

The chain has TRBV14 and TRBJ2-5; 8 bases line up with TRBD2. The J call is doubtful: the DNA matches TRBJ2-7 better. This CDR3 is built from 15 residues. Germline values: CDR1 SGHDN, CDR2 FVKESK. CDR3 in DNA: TGTGCCAGCAGCCAACCCCCGGGGGGGTTTCACGAGCAGTACTTC. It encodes CASSQPPGGFHEQYF.

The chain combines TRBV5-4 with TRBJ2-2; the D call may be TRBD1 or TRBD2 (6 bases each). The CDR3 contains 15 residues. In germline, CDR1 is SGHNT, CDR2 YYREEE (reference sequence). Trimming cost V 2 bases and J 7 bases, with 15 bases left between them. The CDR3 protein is CASSFGGPRSGELFF. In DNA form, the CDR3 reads TGTGCCAGCAGCTTCGGGGGCCCGAGGAGCGGGGAGCTGTTTTTT.

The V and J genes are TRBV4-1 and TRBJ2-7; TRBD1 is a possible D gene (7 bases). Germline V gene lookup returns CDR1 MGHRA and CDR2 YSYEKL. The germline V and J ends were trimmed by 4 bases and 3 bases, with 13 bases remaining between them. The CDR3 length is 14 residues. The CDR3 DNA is TGCGCCAGCAGCCGCCCAGGGGGAGGCTACGAGCAGTACTTC. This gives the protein CASSRPGGGYEQYF.

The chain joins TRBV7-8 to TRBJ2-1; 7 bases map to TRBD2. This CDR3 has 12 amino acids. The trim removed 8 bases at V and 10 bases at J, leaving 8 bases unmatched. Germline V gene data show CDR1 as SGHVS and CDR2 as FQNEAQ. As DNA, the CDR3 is TGTGCCAGCGGCCCGGGAGGAGACGAGCAGTTCTTC. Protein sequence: CASGPGGDEQFF. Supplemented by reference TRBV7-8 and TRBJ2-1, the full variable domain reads GAGVSQSPRYKVAKRGQDVALRCDPISGHVSLFWYQQALGQGPEFLTYFQNEAQLDKSGLPSDRFFAERPEGSVSTLKIQRTQQEDSAVYLCASGPGGDEQFFGPGTRLTVL.

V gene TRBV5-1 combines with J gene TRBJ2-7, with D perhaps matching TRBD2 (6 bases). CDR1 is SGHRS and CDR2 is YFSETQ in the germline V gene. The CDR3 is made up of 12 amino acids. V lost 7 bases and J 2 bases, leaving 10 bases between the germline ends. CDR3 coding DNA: TGCGCCAGCCGGGACTGGACCTACGAGCAGTACTTC. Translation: CASRDWTYEQYF.

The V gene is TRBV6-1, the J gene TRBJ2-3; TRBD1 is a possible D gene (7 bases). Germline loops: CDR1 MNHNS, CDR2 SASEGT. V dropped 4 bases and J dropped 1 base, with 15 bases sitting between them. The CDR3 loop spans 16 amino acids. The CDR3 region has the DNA TGTGCCAGCAGTGGAACAGGGGAGGTTGGCACAGATACGCAGTATTTT. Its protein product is CASSGTGEVGTDTQYF.

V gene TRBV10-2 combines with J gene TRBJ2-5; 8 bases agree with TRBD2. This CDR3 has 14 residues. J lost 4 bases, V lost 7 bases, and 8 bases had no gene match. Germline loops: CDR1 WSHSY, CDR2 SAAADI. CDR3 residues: CASKSGGGGETQYF. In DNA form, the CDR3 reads TGCGCCAGCAAGTCGGGAGGGGGAGGAGAGACCCAGTACTTC.

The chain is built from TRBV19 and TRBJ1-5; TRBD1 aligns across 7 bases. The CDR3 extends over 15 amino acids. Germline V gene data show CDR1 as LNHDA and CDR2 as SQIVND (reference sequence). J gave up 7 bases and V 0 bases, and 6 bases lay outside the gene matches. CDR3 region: CASSIDSAGGQPQHF. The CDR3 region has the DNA TGTGCCAGTAGTATAGATAGCGCAGGGGGGCAGCCCCAGCATTTT.

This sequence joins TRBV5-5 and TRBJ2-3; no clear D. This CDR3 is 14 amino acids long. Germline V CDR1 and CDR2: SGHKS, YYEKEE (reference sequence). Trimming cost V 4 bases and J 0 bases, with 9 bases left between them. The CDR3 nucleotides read TGTGCCAGCAGCGAAATAAGCAGCACAGATACGCAGTATTTT. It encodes CASSEISSTDTQYF.

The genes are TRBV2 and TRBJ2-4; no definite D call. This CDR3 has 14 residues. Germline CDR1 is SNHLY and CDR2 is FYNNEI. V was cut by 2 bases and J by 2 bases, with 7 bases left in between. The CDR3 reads CASSELATKNIQYF. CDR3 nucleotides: TGTGCCAGCAGTGAACTTGCAACCAAAAACATTCAGTACTTC.

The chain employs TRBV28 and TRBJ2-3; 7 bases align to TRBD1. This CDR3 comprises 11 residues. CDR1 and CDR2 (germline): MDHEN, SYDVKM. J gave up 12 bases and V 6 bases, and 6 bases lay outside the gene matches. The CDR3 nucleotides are TGTGCCAGCAGCCGGGGACAGATACAGTATTTT. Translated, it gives CASSRGQIQYF.

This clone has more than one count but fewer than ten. The CDR3 loop is CASSELVNTEAFF. CDR3 DNA: TGTGCCAGCAGTGAACTTGTGAACACTGAAGCTTTCTTT. J is TRBJ1-1 and V is TRBV6-1, with D uncertain. The germline gives CDR1 MNHNS, CDR2 SASEGT. V was cut by 2 bases and J by 0 bases, with 4 bases left in between. CDR3 size: 13 residues.

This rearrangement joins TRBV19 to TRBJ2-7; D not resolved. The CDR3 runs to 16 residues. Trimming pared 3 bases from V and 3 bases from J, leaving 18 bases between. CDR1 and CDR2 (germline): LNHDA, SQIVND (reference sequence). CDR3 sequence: CASSIGSGQGIYEQYF. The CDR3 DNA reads TGTGCCAGTAGTATCGGCTCGGGCCAAGGTATCTACGAGCAGTACTTC. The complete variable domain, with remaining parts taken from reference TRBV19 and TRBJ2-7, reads DGGITQSPKYLFRKEGQNVTLSCEQNLNHDAMYWYRQDPGQGLRLIYYSQIVNDFQKGDIAEGYSVSREKKESFPLTVTSAQKNPTAFYLCASSIGSGQGIYEQYFGPGTRLTVT.

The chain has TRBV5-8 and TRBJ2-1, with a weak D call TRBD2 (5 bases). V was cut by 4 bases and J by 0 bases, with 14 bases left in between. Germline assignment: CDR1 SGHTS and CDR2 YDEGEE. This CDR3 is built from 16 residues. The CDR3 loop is CASSLLERSSYNEQFF. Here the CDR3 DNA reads TGTGCCAGCAGCCTACTAGAACGGAGCTCCTACAATGAGCAGTTCTTC.

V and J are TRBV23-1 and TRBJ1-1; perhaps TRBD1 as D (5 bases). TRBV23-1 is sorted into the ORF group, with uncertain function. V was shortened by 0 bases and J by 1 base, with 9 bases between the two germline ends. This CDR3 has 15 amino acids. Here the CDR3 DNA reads TGCGCCAGCAGTCAATCGGGCAGGGCGAACACTGAAGCTTTCTTT. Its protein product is CASSQSGRANTEAFF.

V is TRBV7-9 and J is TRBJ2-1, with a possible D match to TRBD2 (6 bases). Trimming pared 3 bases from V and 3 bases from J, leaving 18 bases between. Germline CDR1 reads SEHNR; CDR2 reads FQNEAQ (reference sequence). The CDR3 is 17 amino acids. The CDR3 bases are TGTGCCAGCAGCTTCTCCTCCGGGAGCCCCCTCTACAATGAGCAGTTCTTC. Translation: CASSFSSGSPLYNEQFF.